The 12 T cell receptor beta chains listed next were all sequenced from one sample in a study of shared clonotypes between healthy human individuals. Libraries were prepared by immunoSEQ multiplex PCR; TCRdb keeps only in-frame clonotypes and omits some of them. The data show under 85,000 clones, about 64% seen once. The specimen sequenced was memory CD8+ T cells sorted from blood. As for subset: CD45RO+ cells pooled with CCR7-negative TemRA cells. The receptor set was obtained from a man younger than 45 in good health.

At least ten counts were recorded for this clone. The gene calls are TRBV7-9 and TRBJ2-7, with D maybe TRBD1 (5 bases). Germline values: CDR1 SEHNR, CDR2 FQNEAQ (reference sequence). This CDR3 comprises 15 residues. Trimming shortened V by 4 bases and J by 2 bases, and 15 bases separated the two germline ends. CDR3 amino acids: CASSYSGPGTYEQYF. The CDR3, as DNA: TGTGCCAGCAGCTACTCAGGGCCAGGTACCTACGAGCAGTACTTC.

The CDR3 nucleotides read TGTGCCAGCAGTTTTAGACAGCCCAATCAGCCCCAGCATTTT. Translating gives CASSFRQPNQPQHF. The chain joins TRBV28 to TRBJ1-5; a possible D gene is TRBD1 (5 bases). The V end was cut by 3 bases, the J end by 3 bases, with 9 bases between. Germline V gene lookup returns CDR1 MDHEN and CDR2 SYDVKM. The CDR3 is 14 amino acids.

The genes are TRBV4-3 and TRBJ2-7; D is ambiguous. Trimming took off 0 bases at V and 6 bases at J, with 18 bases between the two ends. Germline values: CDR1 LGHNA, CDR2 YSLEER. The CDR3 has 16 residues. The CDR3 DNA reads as TGCGCCAGCAGCCAAGATAGTTGGACGGAGCTTACCGAGCAGTACTTC. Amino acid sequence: CASSQDSWTELTEQYF.

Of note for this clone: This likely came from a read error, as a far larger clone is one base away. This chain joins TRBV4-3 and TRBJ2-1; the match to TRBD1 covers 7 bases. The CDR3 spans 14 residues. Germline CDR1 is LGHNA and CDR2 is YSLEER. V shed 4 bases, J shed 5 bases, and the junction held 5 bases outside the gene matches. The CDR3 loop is CASSPDRDNNEQFF. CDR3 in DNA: TGCGCCAGCAGCCCCGACAGGGATAACAATGAGCAGTTCTTC.

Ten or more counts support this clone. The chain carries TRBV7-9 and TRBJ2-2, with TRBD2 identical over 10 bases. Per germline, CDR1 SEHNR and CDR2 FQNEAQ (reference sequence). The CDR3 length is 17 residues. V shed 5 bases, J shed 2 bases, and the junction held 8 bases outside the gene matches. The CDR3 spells CASSLPSGRTNTGELFF. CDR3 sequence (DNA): TGTGCCAGCAGCCTTCCTAGCGGGAGAACAAACACCGGGGAGCTGTTTTTT.

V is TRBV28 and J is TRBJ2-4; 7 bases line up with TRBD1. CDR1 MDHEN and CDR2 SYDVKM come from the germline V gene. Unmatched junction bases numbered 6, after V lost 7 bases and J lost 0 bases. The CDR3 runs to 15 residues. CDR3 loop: CASTGQDLAKNIQYF. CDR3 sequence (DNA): TGTGCCAGCACCGGACAGGATTTAGCCAAAAACATTCAGTACTTC.

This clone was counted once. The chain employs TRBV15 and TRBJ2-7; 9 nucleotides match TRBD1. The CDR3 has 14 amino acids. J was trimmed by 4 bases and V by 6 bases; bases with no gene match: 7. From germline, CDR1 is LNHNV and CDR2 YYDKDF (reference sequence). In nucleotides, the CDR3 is TGTGCCACCAGTTTAATGGGACAGGGTTACGAGCAGTACTTC. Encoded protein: CATSLMGQGYEQYF.

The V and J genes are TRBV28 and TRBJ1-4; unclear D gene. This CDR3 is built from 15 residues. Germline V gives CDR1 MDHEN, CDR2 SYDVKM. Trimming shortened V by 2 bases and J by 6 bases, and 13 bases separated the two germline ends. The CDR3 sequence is CASSLVARADEKLFF. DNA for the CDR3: TGTGCCAGCAGTTTAGTGGCAAGGGCGGATGAAAAACTGTTTTTT.

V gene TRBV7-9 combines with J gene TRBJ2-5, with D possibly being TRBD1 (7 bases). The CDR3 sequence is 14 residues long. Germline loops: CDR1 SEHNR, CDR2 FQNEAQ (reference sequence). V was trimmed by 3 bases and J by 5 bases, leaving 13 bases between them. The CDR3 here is CASSFEGAGETQYF. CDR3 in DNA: TGTGCCAGCAGCTTCGAGGGGGCGGGGGAGACCCAGTACTTC.

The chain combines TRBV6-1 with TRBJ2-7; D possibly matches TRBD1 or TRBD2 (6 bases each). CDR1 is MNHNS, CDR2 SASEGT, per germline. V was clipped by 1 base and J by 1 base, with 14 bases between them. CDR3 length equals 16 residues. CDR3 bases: TGTGCCAGCAGTGAAGGCGCAGGGGAGGCATCCTACGAGCAGTACTTC. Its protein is CASSEGAGEASYEQYF.

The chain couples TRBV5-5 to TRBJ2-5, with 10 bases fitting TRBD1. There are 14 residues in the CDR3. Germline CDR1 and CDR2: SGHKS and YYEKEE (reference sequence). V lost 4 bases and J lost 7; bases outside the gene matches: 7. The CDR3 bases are TGTGCCAGCAGCCCGTGGACAGGGGGATGGACCCAGTACTTC. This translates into CASSPWTGGWTQYF.

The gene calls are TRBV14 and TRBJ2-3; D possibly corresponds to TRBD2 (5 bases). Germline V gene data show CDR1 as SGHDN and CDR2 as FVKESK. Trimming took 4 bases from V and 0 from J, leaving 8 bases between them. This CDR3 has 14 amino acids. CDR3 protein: CASSPRTSTDTQYF. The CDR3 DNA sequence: TGTGCCAGCAGCCCTCGGACTAGCACAGATACGCAGTATTTT.